Listed here are 8 T cell receptor beta chains from one sample, sequenced in a study of blood T cell repertoires in COVID-19. The protocol was immunoSEQ multiplex PCR, while the TCRdb copy is restricted to in-frame clones and leaves out a portion. The table shows 150,000 to 200,000 clones, with over 60% occurring only once. The sample consisted of peripheral blood. The receptors shown here come from a man aged 55 to 70 with acute or convalescent COVID-19.

This sequence joins TRBV7-2 and TRBJ2-3; TRBD1 aligns across 9 bases. With 7 bases clipped from V and 6 bases from J, the junction kept 11 bases outside the gene matches. Germline lookup yields CDR1 SGHTA and CDR2 FQGNSA. This CDR3 contains 15 residues. The CDR3 loop is CASTPWDRAADTQYF. Written as DNA, the CDR3 is TGTGCCAGCACCCCATGGGACAGGGCGGCGGATACGCAGTATTTT.

The chain links TRBV6-5 to TRBJ1-2; D may be TRBD1 (5 bases). The CDR3 is 15 amino acids. Trimming pared 7 bases from V and 4 bases from J, leaving 19 bases between. Germline CDR1 MNHEY, CDR2 SVGAGI. The CDR3 bases are TGTGCCAGCACTCGCGGGGCAGGCGAATCCTATGGCTACACCTTC. Translated: CASTRGAGESYGYTF.

The chain has TRBV6-6 and TRBJ2-7, with D perhaps TRBD1 (6 bases). The germline V gene encodes CDR1 MNHNY and CDR2 SVGAGI (reference sequence). Trimming took off 3 bases at V and 5 bases at J, with 11 bases between the two ends. This CDR3 comprises 13 residues. In nucleotides, the CDR3 is TGTGCCAGCAGTTATCAGGGGTTCGACGAGCAGTACTTC. This codes for CASSYQGFDEQYF.

The V gene is TRBV21-1, the J gene TRBJ2-7; TRBD1 is the table's D call and was not checked against the DNA. TRBV21-1 is a recognized pseudogene. This CDR3 is built from 16 residues. The CDR3 DNA is TGTGCCAGCAGCATCCACAGGGGGCTCAGCGGGTACGAGCAGTACTTC. Amino acid sequence: CASSIHRGLSGYEQYF.

The chain couples TRBV30 to TRBJ2-2; tentative D call: TRBD2 (7 bases). CDR3 length: 15 residues. Trimming stripped 8 bases from V and 6 bases from J, with 22 bases between. In germline, CDR1 is GTSNPN, CDR2 SVGIG (reference sequence). The CDR3 coding sequence is TGTGCCAGAACAACAGGGATTGGGAGGGCCGGGGAGCTGTTTTTT. Protein: CARTTGIGRAGELFF.

The chain uses TRBV11-1 and TRBJ2-7; possible D gene TRBD1, 6 bases. Germline CDR1 reads SGHAT; CDR2 reads FQDESV (reference sequence). Trimming shortened V by 5 bases and J by 11 bases, and 22 bases separated the two germline ends. The CDR3 extends over 14 amino acids. The CDR3 region has the DNA TGTGCCAGCAGCCACCGGGACACGGATTTTTGGAAGTACTTC. This sequence encodes CASSHRDTDFWKYF.

The V gene is TRBV30, the J gene TRBJ2-7, with D perhaps TRBD1 (6 bases). Trimming removed 5 bases from V and 7 bases from J, with 15 bases in between. CDR1 and CDR2 from the germline V gene are GTSNPN and SVGIG (reference sequence). CDR3 length equals 12 residues. The CDR3 is CAWEQGAWEQYF. The CDR3 DNA reads TGTGCCTGGGAACAGGGAGCTTGGGAGCAGTACTTC.

The gene calls are TRBV6-1 and TRBJ1-6, with D perhaps TRBD1 (5 bases). The V gene lost 2 bases and the J gene lost 6 bases, with 11 bases spanning the gap. The CDR3 has 15 residues. Germline-derived CDR1 and CDR2 are MNHNS and SASEGT. For the CDR3, the DNA is TGTGCCAGCAGTGAAAACGGAAGGGGTAATTCACCCCTCCACTTT. Translated, it gives CASSENGRGNSPLHF.